The rows below give T cell receptor beta chains drawn from one sample of a study of cytomegalovirus exposure and HLA in healthy donors. The protocol was immunoSEQ multiplex PCR, while the TCRdb copy is restricted to in-frame clones and leaves out a portion. The data contain 60,000 to 70,000 clones, 85% to 90% of them singletons. Sequencing was performed on PBMCs. These receptors all come from a woman between 18 and 29 years old in good health and CMV-seronegative. Each CDR3 is given with its conserved first and last residue. The D gene is left open where the match is weak. Clone size is stated in some rows and not others, as once, few, many or a class when expanded.

clone size | J gene | D gene | CDR3 length | V gene | CDR3 protein | CDR3 DNA
NA | TRBJ2-3 | NA | 15 | TRBV28 | CASARTAIRTDTQYF | TGTGCCAGCGCGCGGACAGCTATTCGCACAGATACGCAGTATTTT
NA | TRBJ1-2 | NA | 16 | TRBV7-2 | CASSLIFRISHYGYTF | TGTGCCAGCAGCTTAATATTCCGTATTTCCCACTATGGCTACACCTTC
NA | TRBJ1-2 | NA | 13 | TRBV4-1 | CASSQDRGFGYTF | TGCGCCAGCAGCCAAGATAGGGGGTTTGGCTACACCTTC
NA | TRBJ2-7 | NA | 11 | TRBV5-8 | CASSLSDEQYF | TGTGCCAGCAGCTTATCAGACGAGCAGTACTTC
NA | TRBJ2-7 | NA | 16 | TRBV2 | CASSERELDSGYEQYF | TGTGCCAGCAGTGAAAGGGAACTAGATTCCGGCTACGAGCAGTACTTC
NA | TRBJ2-5 | TRBD2 | 22 | TRBV7-7 | CASSSTPSGGPFSVPIQETQYF | TGTGCTAGCAGCTCTACACCTAGCGGGGGGCCCTTTTCGGTCCCCATCCAAGAGACCCAGTACTTC
once | TRBJ2-3 | TRBD2 | 13 | TRBV2 | CASLAGDTDTQYF | TGTGCCAGCCTAGCGGGAGACACAGATACGCAGTATTTT
few | TRBJ1-2 | TRBD1 | 15 | TRBV30 | CARTRQGIANYGYTF | TGTGCCCGAACCCGACAGGGTATAGCTAACTATGGCTACACCTTC
NA | TRBJ2-7 | TRBD2 | 14 | TRBV5-1 | CASSLALAGYEQYF | TGCGCCAGCAGCTTGGCCCTAGCGGGGTACGAGCAGTACTTC
NA | TRBJ2-2 | NA | 12 | TRBV5-1 | CASQVEAGELFF | TGCGCCAGCCAGGTGGAAGCCGGGGAGCTGTTTTTT